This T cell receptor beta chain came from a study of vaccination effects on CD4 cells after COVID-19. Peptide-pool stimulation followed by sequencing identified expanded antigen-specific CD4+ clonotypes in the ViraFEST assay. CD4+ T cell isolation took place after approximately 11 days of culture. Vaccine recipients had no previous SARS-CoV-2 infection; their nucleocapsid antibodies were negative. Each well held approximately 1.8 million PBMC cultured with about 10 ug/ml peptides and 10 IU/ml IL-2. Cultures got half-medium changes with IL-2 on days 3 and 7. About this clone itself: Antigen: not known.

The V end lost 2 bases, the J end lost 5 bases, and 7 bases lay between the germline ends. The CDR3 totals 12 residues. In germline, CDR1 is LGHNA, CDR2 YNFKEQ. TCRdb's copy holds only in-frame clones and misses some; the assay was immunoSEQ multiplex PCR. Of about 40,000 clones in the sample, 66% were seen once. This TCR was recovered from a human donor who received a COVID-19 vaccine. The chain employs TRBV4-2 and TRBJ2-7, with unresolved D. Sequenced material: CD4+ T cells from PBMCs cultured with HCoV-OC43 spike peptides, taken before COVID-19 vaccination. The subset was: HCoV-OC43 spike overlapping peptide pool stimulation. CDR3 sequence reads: CASSQPADEQYF. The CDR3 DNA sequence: TGTGCCAGCAGCCAACCGGCGGACGAGCAGTACTTC.